This T cell receptor beta chain was documented in a study of blood T cells in healthy people across ages. Study observations and caveats: When one million T cells were used, diversity estimates were thought to be underestimates.

The V end was cut by 5 bases, the J end by 0 bases, with 15 bases between. CDR1 is SGHVS and CDR2 is FNYEAQ in the germline V gene. The CDR3 has 16 residues. Comment on this clonotype: Its matching antigen is unknown.

The use of a sample-barcoded 5' primer and a J-beta primer mix characterized a second PCR of about 7 to 12 cycles. TCRdb ran MiXCR on the 5' RACE reads and lists one entry per CDR3 protein. The sample has about 1,800,000 distinct CDR3 sequences; 28% are singletons. The draw of peripheral blood yielded ten milliliters from each donor. The rearrangement links TRBV7-6 to TRBJ2-3; tentative D call: TRBD2 (8 bases). This TCR was sampled from a woman aged 25-40 years in good health. Specimen: blood. In DNA form, the CDR3 reads TGTGCCAGCAGCCCCGGGAGGGGGCAAAGCACAGATACGCAGTATTTT. This gives the protein CASSPGRGQSTDTQYF.